The clone carrying this T cell receptor (beta chain) showed up many times. As yet, its antigen is unknown. The V and J ends lost 5 bases and 0 bases respectively, with 11 bases between them. This CDR3 region has 14 residues. CDR1 is PRHDT, CDR2 FYEKMQ, per germline (reference sequence). The data stem from a study of neurological immune-mediated disorders. Sorted libraries were derived from about a million CD4+ or CD8+ T cells. Study-wide results and caveats: Patients with HTLV-1-associated myelopathy showed the most TCR clonal expansion. Those with multiple sclerosis showed the least, falling below healthy controls. Phylogenetic grouping assigned the repertoires of 18 of 34 multiple sclerosis patients to a single related-CDR3 cluster, representing a possible signature.

By 5'RACE with 10-nucleotide random UMIs, the cDNA was made. TCRdb itself ran the 5' RACE reads through MiXCR, one entry per CDR3 protein. Among approximately 50,000 distinct CDR3 sequences, just under 6% were seen once, and the ten largest hold roughly 1.4%. Sequenced input: CD4+ T cells from blood. The receptor was derived from a woman younger than 30 with multiple sclerosis. The genes are TRBV13 and TRBJ2-7; D unclear. In DNA form, the CDR3 reads TGTGCCAGCAGCCCAAAACGAGTCTCCTACGAGCAGTACTTC. This gives the protein CASSPKRVSYEQYF. Full variable domain (outside the CDR3, taken from reference TRBV13 and TRBJ2-7): AAGVIQSPRHLIKEKRETATLKCYPIPRHDTVYWYQQGPGQDPQFLISFYEKMQSDKGSIPDRFSAQQFSDYHSELNMSSLELGDSALYFCASSPKRVSYEQYFGPGTRLTVT.